The clone carrying this T cell receptor (beta chain) was seen only a few times. CDR3 length: 18 residues. V lost 0 bases and J lost 3, with 15 bases in between. CDR1 is MNHEY and CDR2 is SMNVEV in the germline V gene (reference sequence). This specimen comes from a study of Graves' ophthalmopathy and Graves' hyperthyroidism. The TCR beta CDR3 regions underwent amplification from RNA transcripts. HTBI-primed first-round RT-PCR preceded second-round multiplex PCR. TCRdb fed the multiplex PCR reads into MiXCR, producing one record per CDR3 protein. The sample has just over 600,000 distinct CDR3 sequences, 22% seen once.

Sequencing input: peripheral blood. This clonotype originated in a woman aged 18-29 years with stable Graves' hyperthyroidism. Some clones in this sample may be carry-over from other donors' samples. The chain recombines TRBV27 with TRBJ1-6; D gene uncertain. The CDR3 sequence is CASSLSFGRRIYNSPLHF. The DNA of the CDR3 is TGTGCCAGCAGTTTATCGTTCGGGCGGAGGATCTATAATTCACCCCTCCACTTT.